Following are 25 T cell receptor beta chains from one sample sequenced in a study of T cell responses to AZD1222 COVID-19 vaccine. Only in-frame clones appear in the TCRdb table, and some are missing; sequencing was by immunoSEQ multiplex PCR. This table holds 65,000 to 85,000 clones, around 80% found once. Source: peripheral blood, taken 28 days after the second AZD1222 dose. Receptor source: an adult who received the AZD1222 COVID-19 vaccine.

The chain is built from TRBV18 and TRBJ1-6, with D unresolved. Germline V CDR1 and CDR2: KGHSH, LQKENI. The CDR3 totals 13 residues. The V and J ends lost 4 bases and 9 bases respectively, with 10 bases between them. The CDR3 bases are TGTGCCAGCTCACGGGCAGTGAGTTCACCCCTCCACTTT. As protein: CASSRAVSSPLHF.

V is TRBV3-1 (or the pseudogene TRBV3-2) and J is TRBJ1-2; no clear D. The CDR3 covers 14 residues. Germline CDR1 reads LGHDT; CDR2 reads YNNKEL (reference sequence). Trimming removed 0 bases at V and 7 bases at J, with 12 bases between. The chain's CDR3 is CASSQDLSYSGYTF. The DNA for the CDR3 is TGTGCCAGCAGCCAAGACCTGTCCTATAGTGGCTACACCTTC.

The rearrangement joins TRBV19 to TRBJ2-1; 9 nucleotides align to TRBD2. Germline V CDR1 and CDR2: LNHDA, SQIVND (reference sequence). The CDR3 consists of 17 residues. With 0 bases clipped from V and 2 bases from J, the junction kept 5 bases outside the gene matches. CDR3 coding DNA: TGTGCCAGTAGTATAGATCACGCTAGCGGGGCCTACAATGAGCAGTTCTTC. The encoded protein is CASSIDHASGAYNEQFF.

This sequence joins TRBV3-1 (or the pseudogene TRBV3-2) and TRBJ2-3; 10 bases fit TRBD2. The V segment lost 4 bases and the J segment 4 bases; nucleotides outside the gene matches: 5. The CDR3 consists of 15 residues. Germline CDR1 reads LGHDT; CDR2 reads YNNKEL (reference sequence). This chain's CDR3 is CASSPAGGPPDTQYF. The DNA for the CDR3 is TGTGCCAGCAGCCCAGCGGGGGGGCCGCCAGATACGCAGTATTTT.

CDR3 loop: CASRDGSGNTIYF. CDR3 nucleotides: TGTGCCAGCCGGGACGGATCTGGAAACACCATATATTTT. The gene calls are TRBV19 and TRBJ1-3; D possibly corresponds to TRBD1 (5 bases). Trimming removed 9 bases from V and 1 base from J, with 10 bases in between. The CDR3 runs 13 residues. CDR1 and CDR2 (germline): LNHDA, SQIVND (reference sequence).

The sample holds a few counts of this clone. The same CDR3 arises from other DNA sequences in this sample as well. CDR3 DNA sequence: TGTGCCAGCAGCCAACTGGGGAATTCACCCCTCCACTTT. Its protein product is CASSQLGNSPLHF. The V gene is TRBV3-1 (or the pseudogene TRBV3-2), the J gene TRBJ1-6; D gene unclear. This CDR3 region has 13 residues. CDR1 is LGHDT and CDR2 is YNNKEL in the germline V gene (reference sequence). The V gene lost 2 bases and the J gene lost 7 bases, with 6 bases spanning the gap.

The chain joins TRBV16 to TRBJ1-5, with D unresolved. CDR1 KGHSY and CDR2 FQNENV come from the germline V gene. The CDR3 runs to 15 residues. Between the trimmed V and J ends, which lost 0 bases and 0 bases, there was a span of 6 bases. This CDR3 is CASSQSRDSNQPQHF. In DNA, the CDR3 is TGTGCCAGCAGCCAATCTAGGGATAGCAATCAGCCCCAGCATTTT.

The V and J genes are TRBV5-1 and TRBJ1-2, with 8 bases fitting TRBD1. The CDR3 runs to 15 residues. CDR1 is SGHRS, CDR2 YFSETQ, per germline. V shed 4 bases, J shed 2 bases, and the junction held 7 bases outside the gene matches. The CDR3 here is CASSESGGANYGYTF. The CDR3 DNA is TGCGCCAGCAGCGAATCAGGGGGCGCGAACTATGGCTACACCTTC.

The chain uses TRBV10-2 and TRBJ1-1; D remains ambiguous. Germline lookup yields CDR1 WSHSY and CDR2 SAAADI. Trimming cost V 0 bases and J 1 base, with 6 bases left between them. The CDR3 sequence is 14 residues long. CDR3 region: CASSESPRNTEAFF. The CDR3 DNA reads TGCGCCAGCAGTGAGTCCCCACGGAACACTGAAGCTTTCTTT.

This clone was recorded once. V is TRBV7-2 and J is TRBJ1-3; tentatively, D is TRBD1 (5 bases). Germline CDR1 reads SGHTA; CDR2 reads FQGNSA. This CDR3 is 17 amino acids long. Trimming left V 1 base short and J 0 bases short, with 13 bases between. Here the CDR3 reads CASSLVGGAPSGNTIYF. Here the CDR3 DNA reads TGTGCCAGCAGCTTAGTCGGCGGGGCCCCCTCTGGAAACACCATATATTTT.

This CDR3 is CASSIAAGGLAEAFF. The CDR3 DNA is TGTGCCAGTAGTATTGCGGCAGGGGGCCTCGCTGAAGCTTTCTTT. This sequence joins TRBV19 and TRBJ1-1; 8 positions agree with TRBD1. The CDR3 totals 15 residues. CDR1 is LNHDA, CDR2 SQIVND, per germline (reference sequence). The V segment lost 3 bases and the J segment 6 bases; nucleotides outside the gene matches: 9.

The chain has TRBV6-2 or TRBV6-3 and TRBJ1-4, with D maybe TRBD1 (5 bases). V was pared by 4 bases and J by 4 bases, with 13 bases between. This CDR3 is 15 amino acids long. Germline V gives CDR1 MNHEY, CDR2 SVGEGT. The CDR3 sequence is CASSSPGRINEKLFF. The CDR3 DNA follows: TGTGCCAGCAGTTCCCCGGGACGGATTAATGAAAAACTGTTTTTT.

This clone was detected only a few times. The CDR3 here is CASSPQDRALDNEQFF. CDR3 in DNA: TGTGCCAGCTCACCTCAGGACAGGGCCCTCGACAATGAGCAGTTCTTC. This chain links TRBV18 with TRBJ2-1; 8 nucleotides align to TRBD1. The CDR3 totals 16 residues. Germline CDR1 KGHSH, CDR2 LQKENI. Trimming removed 3 bases from V and 5 bases from J; junction bases left unmatched: 9.

This clone was found once. J is TRBJ2-7 and V is TRBV12-5; D possibly corresponds to TRBD2 (6 bases). CDR1 is LGHNT and CDR2 is FRNRAP in the germline V gene. V lost 2 bases, J lost 7 bases, and 12 bases lay in between. The CDR3 is 13 amino acids. CDR3 sequence (DNA): TGTGCTAGTGGTTTGCCAGGGCGGGGTGAGCAGTACTTC. It encodes CASGLPGRGEQYF.

The chain recombines TRBV28 with TRBJ1-5, with TRBD1 as a possible D gene (5 bases). Germline V gene data show CDR1 as MDHEN and CDR2 as SYDVKM. The CDR3 extends over 14 amino acids. V was clipped by 8 bases and J by 6 bases, with 17 bases between them. CDR3: CASRRLGGSQPQHF. The DNA for the CDR3 is TGTGCCAGCCGACGCCTGGGGGGAAGTCAGCCCCAGCATTTT. The full variable domain, rest sourced from reference TRBV28 and TRBJ1-5, is DVKVTQSSRYLVKRTGEKVFLECVQDMDHENMFWYRQDPGLGLRLIYFSYDVKMKEKGDIPEGYSVSREKKERFSLILESASTNQTSMYLCASRRLGGSQPQHFGDGTRLSIL.

This sequence joins TRBV7-9 and TRBJ2-7; 8 bases line up with TRBD1. V dropped 5 bases and J dropped 3; count of bases not matched to a gene: 6. The CDR3 spans 14 residues. CDR1 and CDR2 from the germline V gene are SEHNR and FQNEAQ (reference sequence). The CDR3 sequence: CASSPGDRYYEQYF. In DNA, the CDR3 is TGTGCCAGCAGCCCCGGGGACAGGTACTACGAGCAGTACTTC.

This clone was picked up one time. The chain employs TRBV18 and TRBJ2-3; D unresolved. This CDR3 has 17 residues. Germline CDR1 is KGHSH and CDR2 is LQKENI. Trimming shortened V by 5 bases and J by 2 bases, and 20 bases separated the two germline ends. The DNA for the CDR3 is TGTGCCAGCTCATCTTCCTGGGGTAGCCCAGACACAGATACGCAGTATTTT. This codes for CASSSSWGSPDTDTQYF.

This clone was seen only a few times. The chain uses TRBV19 and TRBJ2-5; D uncertain. Trimming removed 5 bases from V and 1 base from J, with 8 bases in between. This CDR3 is built from 13 residues. Germline CDR1 LNHDA, CDR2 SQIVND (reference sequence). DNA for the CDR3: TGTGCCAGTAGTCGACGGGCCCAAGAGACCCAGTACTTC. This sequence encodes CASSRRAQETQYF.

The chain combines TRBV9 with TRBJ2-2; D uncertain. CDR1 is SGDLS, CDR2 YYNGEE, per germline. The CDR3 length is 17 residues. V was pared by 3 bases and J by 0 bases, with 15 bases between. CDR3 DNA: TGTGCCAGCAGCGCCCCGGTTGGGCTCGCGAACACCGGGGAGCTGTTTTTT. Its translation is CASSAPVGLANTGELFF. The entire variable domain, with the rest obtained from reference TRBV9 and TRBJ2-2, is as follows: DSGVTQTPKHLITATGQRVTLRCSPRSGDLSVYWYQQSLDQGLQFLIQYYNGEERAKGNILERFSAQQFPDLHSELNLSSLELGDSALYFCASSAPVGLANTGELFFGEGSRLTVL.

J is TRBJ1-6 and V is TRBV11-2, with D perhaps matching TRBD1 (6 bases). The V end lost 5 bases, the J end lost 6 bases, and 8 bases lay between the germline ends. The germline gives CDR1 SGHAT, CDR2 FQNNGV. The CDR3 has 13 residues. CDR3 loop: CASSGQSNSPLHF. The CDR3, as DNA: TGTGCCAGCAGCGGACAGAGTAATTCACCCCTCCACTTT.

The V call is TRBV3-1 (or the pseudogene TRBV3-2), the J call TRBJ2-3; no clear D gene. Trimming removed 1 base from V and 1 base from J, with 9 bases in between. CDR3 length: 15 residues. Germline loops: CDR1 LGHDT, CDR2 YNNKEL (reference sequence). The CDR3 DNA is TGTGCCAGCAGCCAAGGACCGGCGCGCACAGATACGCAGTATTTT. This encodes CASSQGPARTDTQYF.

The chain is built from TRBV18 and TRBJ1-1, with a weak D call TRBD1 (5 bases). This CDR3 has 16 amino acids. V shed 0 bases and J shed 5 bases, with 16 bases lying between them. Germline CDR1 is KGHSH and CDR2 is LQKENI. CDR3: CASSPPWDSDGTEAFF. In DNA, the CDR3 is TGTGCCAGCTCACCACCATGGGACTCCGACGGTACTGAAGCTTTCTTT.

This clone was recorded once. The chain has TRBV7-8 and TRBJ1-1, with D unresolved. This CDR3 spans 15 amino acids. The germline V gene has CDR1 SGHVS and CDR2 FQNEAQ. V was cut by 1 base and J by 1 base, with 10 bases left in between. Here the CDR3 reads CASSLDARTNTEAFF. CDR3 in DNA: TGTGCCAGCAGCTTAGATGCCAGGACGAACACTGAAGCTTTCTTT.

V gene TRBV27 combines with J gene TRBJ1-4, with 7 bases aligning to TRBD1. Germline CDR1 and CDR2: MNHEY and SMNVEV (reference sequence). This CDR3 comprises 17 residues. V lost 6 bases and J lost 7; bases outside the gene matches: 17. For the CDR3, the DNA is TGTGCCAGCAGAGGGGGCGCGGGTTTTGCGGGAAGTGAAAAACTGTTTTTT. Translation: CASRGGAGFAGSEKLFF.

The chain carries TRBV7-3 and TRBJ2-5; D gene unclear. This CDR3 spans 14 amino acids. Trimming removed 0 bases from V and 5 bases from J, with 10 bases in between. Germline V gene sequence: CDR1 SGHTA, CDR2 FQGTGA. The CDR3 region is CASSLTGASETQYF. The CDR3 nucleotides are TGTGCCAGCAGCTTAACGGGTGCGTCGGAGACCCAGTACTTC.